The present entry profiles one T cell receptor (beta chain) with its context. Antigen: not known. This record comes from a study of T cell responses to AZD1222 COVID-19 vaccine. Clones were read by immunoSEQ multiplex PCR, and TCRdb kept only the in-frame ones, dropping some. In the table there are some 150,000 clones, around 85% of which are singletons. Points from the study as a whole: The donor cohort was predominantly white British with a female majority, and clonal diversity may have been underestimated. Targeting of unmutated variant regions was reportedly seen in nearly half of spike-specific TCRs.

Deletions cut 8 bases from V and 7 bases from J, with 14 bases between. CDR3 length: 11 residues. Germline CDR1 and CDR2: GTSNPN and SVGIG (reference sequence). The genes are TRBV30 and TRBJ1-2; D is uncertain. This TCR was recovered from an adult in good health. This sample comprised peripheral blood, obtained on day 0 of AZD1222 vaccination. The CDR3 sequence: CALNLPSGYTF. Here the CDR3 DNA reads TGTGCCCTAAATCTCCCTAGTGGCTACACCTTC. Combining the CDR3 with reference TRBV30 and TRBJ1-2 gives the whole variable domain SQTIHQWPATLVQPVGSPLSLECTVEGTSNPNLYWYRQAAGRGLQLLFYSVGIGQISSEVPQNLSASRPQDRQFILSSKKLLLSDSGFYLCALNLPSGYTFGSGTRLTVV.